Listed here is a single T cell receptor beta chain. Its antigen is currently not known. It has no much larger one-base neighbor in the sample; base qualities were not kept. This record comes from a study of T-cell reconstitution after alpha-beta-depleted transplantation in children listed by TCRdb under 2016. In terms of the full investigation: T-cell immune reconstitution after TCRalphabeta/CD19-depleted allogeneic hematopoietic cell transplantation in children was quantitatively tracked in the study by means of TCR repertoire profiling.

The trim is 2 bases for V and 0 bases for J, with a gap of 8 bases between the germline ends. Taken from the germline V gene, the CDR1 and CDR2 loops are SGHAT and FQNNGV. The CDR3 sequence holds 15 residues, the cysteine and phenylalanine included. Here the CDR3 DNA is all that survives: 45 bases in frame from base 1. Library construction relied on PCR. Sequencing used an Illumina HiSeq 2500. Molecular barcoding was employed in the preparation of TCR libraries, with unique molecular identifiers being used to normalize TCRbeta repertoire quantification. The public reads were reprocessed in TCRdb via fastp at Q25 and MiXCR, keeping in-frame beta chains. Identical CDR3 protein sequences are pooled into one entry, listed with their most common genes and DNA. This sample is represented by 500,000 or so distinct CDR3 sequences; over 25% of them were singletons. Around 2.4% of the sample belongs to the ten largest clones.

This chain is built from TRBV11-2 and TRBJ2-1, with the D gene not clear enough to name. The receptor's source is a human donor who donated a stem cell graft to a child with aplastic anemia. The material sequenced was PBMCs from the stem cell graft donor, taken from the stem cell graft. The nucleotide sequence is given as TGTGCCAGCAGCTTACGCGAGAGCTCCTACAATGAGCAGTTCTTC. This translates into CASSLRESSYNEQFF. Here the CDR3 is joined to the reference TRBV11-2 and TRBJ2-1 genes, and the full variable domain is: EAGVAQSPRYKIIEKRQSVAFWCNPISGHATLYWYQQILGQGPKLLIQFQNNGVVDDSQLPKDRFSAERLKGVDSTLKIQPAKLEDSAVYLCASSLRESSYNEQFFGPGTRLTVL.